A single sample is the source of the 23 T cell receptor beta chains below, sequenced in a study of blood T cells in healthy people across ages. The use of a sample-barcoded 5' primer and a J-beta primer mix characterized a second PCR of roughly 6 to 11 cycles. TCRdb processed the 5' RACE reads anew with MiXCR; each CDR3 protein has one entry. Of around 620,000 distinct CDR3 sequences listed, about 26% are singletons. Sequencing was performed on blood. The origin of the receptors is a woman in her 70s in good health.

This clonotype occurred a few times. The V gene is TRBV10-3, the J gene TRBJ1-2; no clear D. Germline V lookup: CDR1 ENHRY, CDR2 SYGVKD. V lost 7 bases to trimming and J lost 6 bases, with 18 bases between them. The CDR3 is 14 residues long. This chain's CDR3 is CAITVGSSVDGYTF. The DNA for the CDR3 is TGTGCCATCACAGTGGGTTCGTCGGTGGATGGCTACACCTTC.

Note on this clonotype: Its ends do not fully match the called genes, so a read error is possible. V gene TRBV7-9 combines with J gene TRBJ2-1; no clear D. Germline CDR1 and CDR2: SEHNR and FQNEAQ (reference sequence). There are 11 residues in the CDR3. The CDR3 loop is CASRTKETRYF. CDR3 bases: TGTGCCAGCCGCACGAAAGAGACCCGGTACTTC.

The rearrangement joins TRBV6-5 to TRBJ2-5; maybe TRBD2 (6 bases). The J call may be mistaken, given a closer DNA end match to TRBJ2-1. The CDR3 is 14 residues long. Germline V gene data show CDR1 as MNHEY and CDR2 as SVGAGI. The CDR3 DNA reads as TGTGCCAGCACCGTCGGGGGACCCAACCATGAGCAGTTCTTC. Its protein is CASTVGGPNHEQFF.

This chain links TRBV7-2 with TRBJ2-5; 10 bases fit TRBD1. Per germline, CDR1 SGHTA and CDR2 FQGNSA. The junction had 6 bases not matched to a gene; V was cut back by 3 bases and J by 5 bases. This CDR3 has 15 residues. CDR3 bases: TGTGCCAGCAGCTTCCAGACAGGGGGCGGGGAGACCCAGTACTTC. Translating it yields CASSFQTGGGETQYF.

The genes are TRBV19 and TRBJ1-2, with TRBD1 identical over 8 bases. V dropped 5 bases and J dropped 4; count of bases not matched to a gene: 15. CDR1 LNHDA and CDR2 SQIVND come from the germline V gene (reference sequence). This CDR3 is 17 amino acids long. The CDR3 reads CASSQEGRGLDGYGYTF. Here the CDR3 DNA reads TGTGCCAGTAGTCAGGAGGGCAGGGGGCTTGATGGCTATGGCTACACCTTC.

In this sample, this clonotype turned up once. The chain couples TRBV5-1 to TRBJ1-4, with 9 bases lining up with TRBD1. Germline trimming cut 4 bases from V and 7 bases from J; bases unmatched to any gene: 8. The germline CDR1 and CDR2 sequences are SGHRS and YFSETQ. The CDR3 consists of 15 residues. The CDR3 spells CASSVQGAEFEKLFF. CDR3 nucleotide sequence: TGCGCCAGCAGCGTACAGGGGGCTGAATTTGAAAAACTGTTTTTT.

To note about this clonotype: The DNA is omitted, as the CDR3 cannot be located on it reliably, and the CDR3 follows TCRdb's listing. This chain links TRBV12-3 or TRBV12-4 with TRBJ2-3. With termini counted, the CDR3 has 12 amino acids. This CDR3 reads CACSLERDTQYF.

This clonotype has a handful of counts. CDR3 in DNA: TGTGCCAGCAGCTTTATAATACAGGGTCCTGGAAACACCATATATTTT. This translates into CASSFIIQGPGNTIYF. This sequence joins TRBV7-2 and TRBJ1-3; TRBD1 is a possible D gene (6 bases). With 3 bases removed from V and 2 bases from J, the gap between germline ends came to 14 bases. The CDR3 has 16 residues. CDR1 SGHTA and CDR2 FQGNSA come from the germline V gene.

This clonotype has only a few counts. One junction end does not reproduce the germline sequence, and a read error may be involved. The chain combines TRBV7-2 with TRBJ2-5; D is possibly TRBD1 (5 bases). CDR1 is SGHTA, CDR2 FQGNSA, per germline. The CDR3 consists of 13 residues. CDR3 nucleotides: TGTGCCAGCAGCTTATACAGGTCGGAGACCCAGTGCTTC. This encodes CASSLYRSETQCF. The variable domain in full, with the rest retrieved from reference TRBV7-2 and TRBJ2-5, is GAGVSQSPSNKVTEKGKDVELRCDPISGHTALYWYRQSLGQGLEFLIYFQGNSAPDKSGLPSDRFSAERTGGSVSTLTIQRTQQEDSAVYLCASSLYRSETQCFGPGTRLLVL.

This clonotype occurred a few times. The chain links TRBV29-1 to TRBJ1-4; D not resolved. Germline V lookup: CDR1 SQVTM, CDR2 ANQGSEA. V was shortened by 7 bases and J by 16 bases, with 19 bases between the two germline ends. The CDR3 has 11 amino acids. This chain's CDR3 is CSAQRAILEFF. The CDR3 DNA follows: TGCAGCGCCCAGCGTGCGATCCTTGAGTTTTTT.

The chain couples TRBV12-3 or TRBV12-4 to TRBJ1-2, with 9 bases identical to TRBD1. The ends lost 6 bases at V and 5 bases at J; junction bases unmatched: 7. This CDR3 is built from 14 residues. Written as DNA, the CDR3 is TGTGCCAGCAGAAAACAGGGGGCTAGGTATGGCTACACCTTC. The encoded protein is CASRKQGARYGYTF.

The chain carries TRBV29-1 and TRBJ1-1; no reliable D call. This CDR3 region has 13 residues. CDR1 and CDR2 from the germline V gene are SQVTM and ANQGSEA. V shed 6 bases and J shed 2 bases, with 13 bases lying between them. The CDR3 nucleotides read TGCAGCGTCTCGTGGACGGCTAACACTGAAGCTTTCTTT. It translates to CSVSWTANTEAFF.

The chain uses TRBV11-2 and TRBJ2-5, with TRBD1 matching 7 bases. Germline lookup yields CDR1 SGHAT and CDR2 FQNNGV. J gave up 5 bases and V 4 bases, and 13 bases lay outside the gene matches. This CDR3 has 16 residues. The CDR3 is CASSSPDRVRGETQYF. CDR3 bases: TGTGCCAGCAGCTCCCCAGACAGGGTCCGCGGGGAGACCCAGTACTTC.

This clonotype was counted between two and nine times. For the CDR3, the DNA is TGTGCCAGCAGCTTAAATATGGGTGCCTATAACTATGGCTACACCTTC. Encoded protein: CASSLNMGAYNYGYTF. V gene TRBV7-3 combines with J gene TRBJ1-2; D unclear. CDR3 size: 16 residues. The germline V gene encodes CDR1 SGHTA and CDR2 FQGTGA. V lost 1 base to trimming and J lost 1 base, with 13 bases between them.

The CDR3: CASSFPSGRFGGKNIQYF. CDR3 sequence (DNA): TGTGCCAGCAGTTTCCCGTCGGGTAGGTTCGGAGGCAAAAACATTCAGTACTTC. The chain recombines TRBV12-3 or TRBV12-4 with TRBJ2-4; D perhaps matches TRBD2 (5 bases). The length of the CDR3 is 18 residues. V was pared by 3 bases and J by 3 bases, with 21 bases between.

The chain carries TRBV11-1 and TRBJ2-5; 14 nucleotides line up with TRBD2. The CDR3 runs to 19 residues. In germline, CDR1 is SGHAT, CDR2 FQDESV (reference sequence). With V trimmed by 5 bases and J by 4 bases, 15 bases remained unmatched. CDR3 nucleotides: TGTGCCAGCAGCCGTACTGGACTAGCGGGGGGCTCCCGTAGAGAGACCCAGTACTTC. Protein: CASSRTGLAGGSRRETQYF.

This clonotype was seen a few times. V and J are TRBV9 and TRBJ1-6, with 7 bases fitting TRBD1. This CDR3 is built from 14 residues. Trimming removed 5 bases from V and 4 bases from J; junction bases left unmatched: 3. Germline CDR1 reads SGDLS; CDR2 reads YYNGEE. CDR3 sequence reads: CASSEGQYNSPLHF. The CDR3, as DNA: TGTGCCAGCAGTGAGGGACAGTATAATTCACCCCTCCACTTT.

This clonotype came up a few times. The J gene is TRBJ1-2, the V gene TRBV5-1; no clear D gene. Germline CDR1 SGHRS, CDR2 YFSETQ. The ends were cut back, 3 bases at V and 4 bases at J, with 16 bases in the middle. This CDR3 spans 15 amino acids. The CDR3 region has the DNA TGCGCCAGCAGCTCCAAAACAGCAAGCGGCTATGGCTACACCTTC. It specifies CASSSKTASGYGYTF.

The chain recombines TRBV5-1 with TRBJ2-5; 11 positions agree with TRBD2. The CDR3 consists of 16 residues. CDR1 and CDR2 (germline): SGHRS, YFSETQ. With 1 base clipped from V and 2 bases from J, the junction kept 4 bases outside the gene matches. The CDR3 loop is CASSLSIAGGQETQYF. CDR3 sequence (DNA): TGCGCCAGCAGCTTGTCAATAGCGGGGGGGCAAGAGACCCAGTACTTC. Looking up the rest from reference TRBV5-1 and TRBJ2-5 gives the full variable domain: KAGVTQTPRYLIKTRGQQVTLSCSPISGHRSVSWYQQTPGQGLQFLFEYFSETQRNKGNFPGRFSGRQFSNSRSEMNVSTLELGDSALYLCASSLSIAGGQETQYFGPGTRLLVL.

The gene calls are TRBV29-1 and TRBJ2-3; a weak D match, TRBD1 (5 bases). This CDR3 comprises 15 residues. Deletions cut 2 bases from V and 0 bases from J, with 12 bases between. Germline V gene sequence: CDR1 SQVTM, CDR2 ANQGSEA. CDR3 sequence reads: CSVERTSLSTDTQYF. Here the CDR3 DNA reads TGCAGCGTTGAACGGACAAGCCTTAGCACAGATACGCAGTATTTT.

This clonotype was detected a few times. The V gene is TRBV12-3 or TRBV12-4, the J gene TRBJ2-6; D call uncertain. This CDR3 spans 14 amino acids. The V gene lost 3 bases and the J gene lost 6 bases, with 9 bases spanning the gap. CDR3 protein: CASSLFAEANVLTF. In nucleotides, the CDR3 is TGTGCCAGCAGTTTGTTCGCTGAGGCCAACGTCCTGACTTTC.

This clonotype was counted only a few times. This rearrangement joins TRBV12-3 or TRBV12-4 to TRBJ2-7; D remains ambiguous. V was shortened by 4 bases and J by 5 bases, with 15 bases between the two germline ends. The CDR3 loop spans 14 amino acids. The CDR3 DNA reads TGTGCCAGCAGTTGGTTGGGCGGTGATGACGAGCAGTACTTC. It encodes CASSWLGGDDEQYF.

The genes are TRBV29-1 and TRBJ1-2; D not resolved. Germline V gene data show CDR1 as SQVTM and CDR2 as ANQGSEA. CDR3 length: 12 residues. Between the trimmed V and J ends, which lost 4 bases and 4 bases, there was a span of 10 bases. DNA of the CDR3: TGCAGCGTTGTATCCGACCTCTATGGCTACACCTTC. Translated: CSVVSDLYGYTF.